Sequencing of this T cell receptor (beta chain) was carried out in a study of CD8+CD57+ T cells in acquired aplastic anemia. Study observations and caveats: Between patients and controls, around 31 CD8+ CDR3 sequences were found in common. Any difference that existed in CD8+ Simpson's diversity between patients and controls was not significant.

Germline V lookup: CDR1 SGHAT, CDR2 FQNNGV. The length of the CDR3 is 20 residues. V was cut by 4 bases and J by 0 bases, with 22 bases left in between. CD8+CD57+ cell expansion had been shown by flow cytometry in patients chosen for sequencing. Patients were therapy-naive when their blood was sampled. This clonotype occurred many times. Antigen: not known. CDR3 and TCR beta VDJ profiling relied on genomic DNA as the template. TCRdb fed the reads into MiXCR, producing one record per CDR3 protein. The sample shows roughly 170,000 distinct CDR3 sequences, 48% of them seen only once. This TCR derives from a human donor with aplastic anemia. The rearrangement uses TRBV11-2 and TRBJ2-6, with D possibly matching TRBD2 (7 bases). Sequenced input: sorted CD4+, CD8+, or CD8+CD57+ T cells (not recorded which) from PBMCs. In nucleotides, the CDR3 is TGTGCCAGCAGCTACCCTCTCCGCGGCGGGGGCGTCTCTGGGGCCAACGTCCTGACTTTC. Translation: CASSYPLRGGGVSGANVLTF.